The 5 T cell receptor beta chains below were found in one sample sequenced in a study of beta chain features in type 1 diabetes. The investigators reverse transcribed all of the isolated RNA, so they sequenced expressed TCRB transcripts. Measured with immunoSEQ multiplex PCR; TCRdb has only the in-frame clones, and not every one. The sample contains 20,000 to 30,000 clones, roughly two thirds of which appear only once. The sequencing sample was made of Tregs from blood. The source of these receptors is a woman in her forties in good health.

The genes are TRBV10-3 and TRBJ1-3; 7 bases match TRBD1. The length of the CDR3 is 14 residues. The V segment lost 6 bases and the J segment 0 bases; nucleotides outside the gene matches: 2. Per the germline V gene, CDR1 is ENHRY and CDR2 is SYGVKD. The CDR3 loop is CAIRGTVSGNTIYF. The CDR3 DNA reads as TGTGCCATCAGAGGGACAGTCTCTGGAAACACCATATATTTT.

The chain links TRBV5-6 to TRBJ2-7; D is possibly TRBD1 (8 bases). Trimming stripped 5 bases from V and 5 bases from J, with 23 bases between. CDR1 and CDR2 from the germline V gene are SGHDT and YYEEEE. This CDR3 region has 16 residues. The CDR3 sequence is CASRIHRGGRAHEQYF. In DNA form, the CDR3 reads TGTGCCAGCAGAATTCACAGGGGGGGCAGGGCACACGAGCAGTACTTC.

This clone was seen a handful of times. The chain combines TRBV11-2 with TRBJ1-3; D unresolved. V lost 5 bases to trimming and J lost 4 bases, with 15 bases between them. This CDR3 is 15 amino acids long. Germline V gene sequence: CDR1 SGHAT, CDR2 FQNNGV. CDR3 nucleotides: TGTGCCAGCAGCCAGCCCGGGTATCAGGGAAACACCATATATTTT. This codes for CASSQPGYQGNTIYF.

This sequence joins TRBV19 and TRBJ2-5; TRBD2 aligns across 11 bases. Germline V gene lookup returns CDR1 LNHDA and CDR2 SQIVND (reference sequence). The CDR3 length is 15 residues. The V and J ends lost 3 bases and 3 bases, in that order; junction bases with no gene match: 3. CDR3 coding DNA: TGTGCCAGTAGTATGATGACTAGCGGGGAAGAGACCCAGTACTTC. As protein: CASSMMTSGEETQYF.

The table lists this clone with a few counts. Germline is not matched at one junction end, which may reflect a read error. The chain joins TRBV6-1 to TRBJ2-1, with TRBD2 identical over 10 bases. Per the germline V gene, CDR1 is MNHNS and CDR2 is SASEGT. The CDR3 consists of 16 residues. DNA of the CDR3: TGTGCCAGCAGTGTCACTAGCGGGGTTTCCCACAACGAGCAGTTCTTC. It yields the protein CASSVTSGVSHNEQFF.